This T cell receptor beta chain is drawn from a study of blood T cell repertoires in COVID-19. Per the original data handling: The authors estimated nucleated cell counts from reference gene primer amplification. The protocol was immunoSEQ multiplex PCR, while the TCRdb copy is restricted to in-frame clones and leaves out a portion. V and J calls and clone size follow that table, whereas D and trimming were derived from the DNA. Seen here are around 230,000 clones, roughly 86% observed once, and the top ten hold 9% to 12%. The CDR3 contains 15 residues. Germline V CDR1 and CDR2: SGHRS, YFSETQ. This clone was seen just once. A junction boundary mismatches the germline segment, possibly from a read error.

The V call is TRBV5-1, the J call TRBJ1-2, with 9 bases identical to TRBD1. The clonotype originates from a man between 18 and 29 years old with acute COVID-19. Sequencing used PBMCs or T cells enriched from blood (not recorded which). The CDR3 DNA sequence: TGCGCCAGCAGCTTGGTCTATTTGGGACAGGGATCCGTGAGCTTC. Its protein is CASSLVYLGQGSVSF. The full variable domain, completed using reference TRBV5-1 and TRBJ1-2, is KAGVTQTPRYLIKTRGQQVTLSCSPISGHRSVSWYQQTPGQGLQFLFEYFSETQRNKGNFPGRFSGRQFSNSRSEMNVSTLELGDSALYLCASSLVYLGQGSVSFGSGTRLTVV.